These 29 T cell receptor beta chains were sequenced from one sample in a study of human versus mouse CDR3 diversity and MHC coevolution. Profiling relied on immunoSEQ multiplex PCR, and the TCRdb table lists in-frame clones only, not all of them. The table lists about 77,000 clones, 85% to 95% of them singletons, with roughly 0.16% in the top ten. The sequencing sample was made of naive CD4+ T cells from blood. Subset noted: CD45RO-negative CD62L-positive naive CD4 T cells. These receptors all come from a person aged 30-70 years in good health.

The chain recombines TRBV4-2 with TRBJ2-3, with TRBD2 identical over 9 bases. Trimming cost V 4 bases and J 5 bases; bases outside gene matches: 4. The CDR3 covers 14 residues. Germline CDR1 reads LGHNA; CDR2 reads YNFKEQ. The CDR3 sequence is CASSLSSGEDTQYF. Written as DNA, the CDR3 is TGTGCCAGCAGCCTCTCTAGCGGGGAAGATACGCAGTATTTT.

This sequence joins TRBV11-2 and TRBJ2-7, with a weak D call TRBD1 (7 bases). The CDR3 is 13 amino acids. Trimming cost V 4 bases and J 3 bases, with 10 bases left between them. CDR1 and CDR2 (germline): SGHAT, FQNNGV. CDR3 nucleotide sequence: TGTGCCAGCAGCTCTCAGGGGGGCTACGAGCAGTACTTC. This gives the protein CASSSQGGYEQYF.

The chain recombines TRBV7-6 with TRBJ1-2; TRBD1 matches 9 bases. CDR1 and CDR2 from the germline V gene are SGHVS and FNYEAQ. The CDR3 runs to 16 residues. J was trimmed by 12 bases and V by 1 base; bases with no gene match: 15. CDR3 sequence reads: CASSLGQTGTGRLNTF. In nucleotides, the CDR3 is TGTGCCAGCAGCTTAGGACAGACCGGGACAGGGCGGCTGAACACCTTC.

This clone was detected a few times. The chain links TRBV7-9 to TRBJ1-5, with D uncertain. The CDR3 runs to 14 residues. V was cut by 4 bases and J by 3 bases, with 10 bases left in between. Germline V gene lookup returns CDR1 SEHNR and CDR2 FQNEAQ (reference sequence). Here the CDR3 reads CASSSRVDNQPQHF. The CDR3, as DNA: TGTGCCAGCAGCTCCCGGGTAGACAATCAGCCCCAGCATTTT.

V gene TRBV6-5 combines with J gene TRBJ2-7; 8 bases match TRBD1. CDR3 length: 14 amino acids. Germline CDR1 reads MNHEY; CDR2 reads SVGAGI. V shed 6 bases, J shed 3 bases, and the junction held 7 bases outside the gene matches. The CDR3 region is CASRTTGVRYEQYF. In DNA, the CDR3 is TGTGCCAGCAGGACGACAGGGGTCCGCTACGAGCAGTACTTC.

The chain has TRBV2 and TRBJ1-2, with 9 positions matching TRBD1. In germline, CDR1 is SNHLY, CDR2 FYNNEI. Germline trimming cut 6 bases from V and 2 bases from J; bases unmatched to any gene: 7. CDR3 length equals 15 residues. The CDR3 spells CASRIAGTGNYGYTF. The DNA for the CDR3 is TGTGCCAGCAGGATCGCCGGGACAGGGAACTATGGCTACACCTTC.

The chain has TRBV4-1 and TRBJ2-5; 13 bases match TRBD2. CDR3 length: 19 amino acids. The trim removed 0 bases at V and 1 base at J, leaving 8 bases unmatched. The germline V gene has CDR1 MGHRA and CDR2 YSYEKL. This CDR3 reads CASSQDPGLAGATQETQYF. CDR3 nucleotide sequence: TGCGCCAGCAGCCAAGATCCCGGACTAGCGGGAGCCACCCAAGAGACCCAGTACTTC.

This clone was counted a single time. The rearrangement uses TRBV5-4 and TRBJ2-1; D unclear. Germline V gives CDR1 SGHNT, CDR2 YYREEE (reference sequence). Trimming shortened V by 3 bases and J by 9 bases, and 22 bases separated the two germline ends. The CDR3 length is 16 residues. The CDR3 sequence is CASSSDGSLFVGEQFF. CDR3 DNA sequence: TGTGCCAGCAGCTCCGATGGTAGTCTATTTGTCGGTGAGCAGTTCTTC.

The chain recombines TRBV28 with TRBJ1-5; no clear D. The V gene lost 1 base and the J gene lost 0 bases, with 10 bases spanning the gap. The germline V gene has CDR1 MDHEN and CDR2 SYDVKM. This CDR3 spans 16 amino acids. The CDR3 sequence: CASSLLQSTSNQPQHF. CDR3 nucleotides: TGTGCCAGCAGTTTATTACAGTCAACTAGCAATCAGCCCCAGCATTTT.

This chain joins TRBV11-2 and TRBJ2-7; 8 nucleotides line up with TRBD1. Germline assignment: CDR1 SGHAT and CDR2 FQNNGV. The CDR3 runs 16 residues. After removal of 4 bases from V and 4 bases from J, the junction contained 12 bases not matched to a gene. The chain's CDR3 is CASSSNPRDRLYEQYF. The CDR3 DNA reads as TGTGCCAGCAGCTCGAACCCCCGGGACAGGCTATACGAGCAGTACTTC.

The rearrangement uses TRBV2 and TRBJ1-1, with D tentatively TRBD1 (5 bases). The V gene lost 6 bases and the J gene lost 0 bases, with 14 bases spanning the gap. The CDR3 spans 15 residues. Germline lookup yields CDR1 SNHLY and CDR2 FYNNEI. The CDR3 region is CASSPGFPMNTEAFF. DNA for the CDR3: TGTGCCAGCAGCCCAGGGTTCCCCATGAACACTGAAGCTTTCTTT.

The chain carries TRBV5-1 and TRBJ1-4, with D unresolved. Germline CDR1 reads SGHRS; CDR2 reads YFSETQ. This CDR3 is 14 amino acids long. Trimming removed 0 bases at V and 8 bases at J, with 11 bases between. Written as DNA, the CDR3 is TGCGCCAGCAGCTTGGGGAGGGCTGACGAAAAACTGTTTTTT. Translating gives CASSLGRADEKLFF.

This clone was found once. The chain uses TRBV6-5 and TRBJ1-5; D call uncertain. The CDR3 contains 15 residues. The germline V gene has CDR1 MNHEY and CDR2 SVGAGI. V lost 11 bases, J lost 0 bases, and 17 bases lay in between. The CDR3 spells CAAQSTVDSNQPQHF. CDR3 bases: TGTGCCGCCCAAAGTACCGTAGATAGCAATCAGCCCCAGCATTTT.

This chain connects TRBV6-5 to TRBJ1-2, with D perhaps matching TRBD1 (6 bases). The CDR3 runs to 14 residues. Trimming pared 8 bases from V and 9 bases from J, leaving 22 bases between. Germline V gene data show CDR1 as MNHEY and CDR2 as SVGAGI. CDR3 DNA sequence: TGTGCCAGCGGCAATATGGACAGTTTGTTGCGCTACACCTTC. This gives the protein CASGNMDSLLRYTF.

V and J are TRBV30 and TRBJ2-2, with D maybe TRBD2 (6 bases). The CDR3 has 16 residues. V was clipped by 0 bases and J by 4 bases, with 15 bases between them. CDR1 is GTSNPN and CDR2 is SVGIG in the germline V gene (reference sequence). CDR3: CAWSVRQGGTTGELFF. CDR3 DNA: TGTGCCTGGAGTGTACGGCAGGGAGGCACCACCGGGGAGCTGTTTTTT. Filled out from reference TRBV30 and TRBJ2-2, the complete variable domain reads SQTIHQWPATLVQPVGSPLSLECTVEGTSNPNLYWYRQAAGRGLQLLFYSVGIGQISSEVPQNLSASRPQDRQFILSSKKLLLSDSGFYLCAWSVRQGGTTGELFFGEGSRLTVL.

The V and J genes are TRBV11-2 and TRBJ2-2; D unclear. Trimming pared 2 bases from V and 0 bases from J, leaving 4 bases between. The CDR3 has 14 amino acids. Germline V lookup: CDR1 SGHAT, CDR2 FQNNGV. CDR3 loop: CASSLYSNTGELFF. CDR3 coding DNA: TGTGCCAGCAGCTTATACTCGAACACCGGGGAGCTGTTTTTT.

The CDR3 protein is CASSPSGLAGAEQYF. The CDR3 DNA is TGTGCCAGCTCACCATCCGGACTAGCGGGAGCCGAGCAGTACTTC. The V call is TRBV18, the J call TRBJ2-7; TRBD2 agrees at 13 bases. V trimming: 2 bases; J trimming: 6 bases; junction bases outside the gene matches: 4. CDR3 length: 15 residues. CDR1 and CDR2 from the germline V gene are KGHSH and LQKENI. The variable domain in full, completed from reference TRBV18 and TRBJ2-7, reads NAGVMQNPRHLVRRRGQEARLRCSPMKGHSHVYWYRQLPEEGLKFMVYLQKENIIDESGMPKERFSAEFPKEGPSILRIQQVVRGDSAAYFCASSPSGLAGAEQYFGPGTRLTVT.

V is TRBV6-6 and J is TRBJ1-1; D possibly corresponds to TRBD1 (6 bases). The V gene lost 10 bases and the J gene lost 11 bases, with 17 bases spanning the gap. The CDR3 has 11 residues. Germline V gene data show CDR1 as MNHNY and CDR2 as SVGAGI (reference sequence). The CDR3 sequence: CATKWTAQAFF. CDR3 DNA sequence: TGTGCCACCAAGTGGACAGCCCAGGCTTTCTTT.

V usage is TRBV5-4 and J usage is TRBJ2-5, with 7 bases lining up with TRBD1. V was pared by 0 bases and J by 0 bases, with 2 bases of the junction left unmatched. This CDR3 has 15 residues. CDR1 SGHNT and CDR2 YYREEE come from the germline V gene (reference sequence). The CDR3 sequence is CASSLATGYQETQYF. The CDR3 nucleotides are TGTGCCAGCAGCTTGGCGACAGGGTACCAAGAGACCCAGTACTTC. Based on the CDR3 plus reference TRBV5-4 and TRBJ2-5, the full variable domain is ETGVTQSPTHLIKTRGQQVTLRCSSQSGHNTVSWYQQALGQGPQFIFQYYREEENGRGNFPPRFSGLQFPNYSSELNVNALELDDSALYLCASSLATGYQETQYFGPGTRLLVL.

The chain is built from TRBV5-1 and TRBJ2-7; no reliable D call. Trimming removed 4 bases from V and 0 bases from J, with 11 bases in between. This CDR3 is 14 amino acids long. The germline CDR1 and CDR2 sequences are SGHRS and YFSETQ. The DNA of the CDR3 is TGCGCCAGCAGCGCGGCCCTGGCCTCCTACGAGCAGTACTTC. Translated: CASSAALASYEQYF.

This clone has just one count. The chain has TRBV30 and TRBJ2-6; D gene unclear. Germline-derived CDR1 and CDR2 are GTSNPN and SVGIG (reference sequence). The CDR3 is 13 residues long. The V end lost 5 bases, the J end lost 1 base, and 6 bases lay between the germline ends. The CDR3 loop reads CAWSTSGANVLTF. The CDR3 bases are TGTGCCTGGTCAACTTCTGGGGCCAACGTCCTGACTTTC. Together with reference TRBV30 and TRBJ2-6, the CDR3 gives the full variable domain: SQTIHQWPATLVQPVGSPLSLECTVEGTSNPNLYWYRQAAGRGLQLLFYSVGIGQISSEVPQNLSASRPQDRQFILSSKKLLLSDSGFYLCAWSTSGANVLTFGAGSRLTVL.

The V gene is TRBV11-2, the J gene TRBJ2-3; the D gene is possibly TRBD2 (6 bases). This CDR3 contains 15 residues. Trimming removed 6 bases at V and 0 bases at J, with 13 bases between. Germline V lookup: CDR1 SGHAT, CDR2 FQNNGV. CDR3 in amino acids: CASRRLGTSTDTQYF. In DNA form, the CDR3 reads TGTGCCAGCAGGCGACTCGGGACTAGCACAGATACGCAGTATTTT. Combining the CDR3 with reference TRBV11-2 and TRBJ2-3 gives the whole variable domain EAGVAQSPRYKIIEKRQSVAFWCNPISGHATLYWYQQILGQGPKLLIQFQNNGVVDDSQLPKDRFSAERLKGVDSTLKIQPAKLEDSAVYLCASRRLGTSTDTQYFGPGTRLTVL.

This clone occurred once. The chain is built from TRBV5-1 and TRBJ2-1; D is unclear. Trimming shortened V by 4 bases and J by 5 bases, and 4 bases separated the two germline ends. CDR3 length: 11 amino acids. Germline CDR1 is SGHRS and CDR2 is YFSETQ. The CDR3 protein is CASSKHNEQFF. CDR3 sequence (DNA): TGCGCCAGCAGCAAGCACAATGAGCAGTTCTTC.

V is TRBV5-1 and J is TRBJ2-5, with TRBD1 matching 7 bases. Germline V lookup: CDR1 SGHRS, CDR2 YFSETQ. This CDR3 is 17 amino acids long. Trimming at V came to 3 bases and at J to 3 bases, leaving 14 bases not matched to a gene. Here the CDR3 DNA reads TGCGCCAGCAGCTGGCGCATAAGGGGGCAGGGGGAAGAGACCCAGTACTTC. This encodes CASSWRIRGQGEETQYF.

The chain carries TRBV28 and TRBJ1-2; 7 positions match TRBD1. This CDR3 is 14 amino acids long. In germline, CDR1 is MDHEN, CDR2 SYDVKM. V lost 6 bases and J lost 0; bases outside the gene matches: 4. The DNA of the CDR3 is TGTGCCAGCAGGCGACAGGGCACTAACTATGGCTACACCTTC. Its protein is CASRRQGTNYGYTF.

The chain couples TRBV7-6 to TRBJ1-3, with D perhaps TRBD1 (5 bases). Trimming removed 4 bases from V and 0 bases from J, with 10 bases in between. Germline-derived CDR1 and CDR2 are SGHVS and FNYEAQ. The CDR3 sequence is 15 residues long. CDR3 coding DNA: TGTGCCAGCAGCTCCCTGGGGGGCTCTGGAAACACCATATATTTT. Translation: CASSSLGGSGNTIYF.

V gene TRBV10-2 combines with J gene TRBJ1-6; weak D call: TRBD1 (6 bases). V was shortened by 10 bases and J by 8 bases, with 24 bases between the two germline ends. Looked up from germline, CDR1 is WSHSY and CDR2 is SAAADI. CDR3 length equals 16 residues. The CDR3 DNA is TGCGCCACCATAAGTTCGGACAGTGGCTCACATTCACCCCTCCACTTT. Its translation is CATISSDSGSHSPLHF.

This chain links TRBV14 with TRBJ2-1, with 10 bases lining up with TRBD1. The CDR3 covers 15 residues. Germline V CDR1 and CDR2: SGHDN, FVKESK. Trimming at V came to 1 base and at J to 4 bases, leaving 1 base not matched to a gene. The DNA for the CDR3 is TGTGCCAGCAGCCAAGGACAGGGGGCATACAATGAGCAGTTCTTC. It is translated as CASSQGQGAYNEQFF. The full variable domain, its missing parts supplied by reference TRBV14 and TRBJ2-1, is EAGVTQFPSHSVIEKGQTVTLRCDPISGHDNLYWYRRVMGKEIKFLLHFVKESKQDESGMPNNRFLAERTGGTYSTLKVQPAELEDSGVYFCASSQGQGAYNEQFFGPGTRLTVL.

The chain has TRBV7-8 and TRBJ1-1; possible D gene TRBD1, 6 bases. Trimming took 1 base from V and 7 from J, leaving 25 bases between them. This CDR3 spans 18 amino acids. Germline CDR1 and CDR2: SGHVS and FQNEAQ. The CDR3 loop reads CASSLGGHYRAQSNEAFF. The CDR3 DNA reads TGTGCCAGCAGCTTAGGGGGCCACTACAGGGCTCAAAGTAATGAAGCTTTCTTT. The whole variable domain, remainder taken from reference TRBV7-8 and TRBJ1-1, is GAGVSQSPRYKVAKRGQDVALRCDPISGHVSLFWYQQALGQGPEFLTYFQNEAQLDKSGLPSDRFFAERPEGSVSTLKIQRTQQEDSAVYLCASSLGGHYRAQSNEAFFGQGTRLTVV.